Included here is one T cell receptor beta chain sequence, with context. V lost 0 bases and J lost 8, with 14 bases in between. This CDR3 region has 15 residues. Germline-derived CDR1 and CDR2 are SGDLS and YYNGEE. This sample stems from a study of blood T cell repertoires in COVID-19. The method was immunoSEQ multiplex PCR; TCRdb's version includes in-frame clones alone and lacks a portion of them. Among over 60,000 clones listed, 65% to 90% were seen once. J is TRBJ1-4 and V is TRBV9, with D possibly TRBD1 on 6 matching bases. The sequence derives from a man at least 80 years old with active COVID-19. The sequenced material came from peripheral blood. The CDR3 spells CASSVAGTRSEKLFF. The CDR3 DNA reads TGTGCCAGCAGCGTAGCCGGGACAAGGAGCGAAAAACTGTTTTTT.